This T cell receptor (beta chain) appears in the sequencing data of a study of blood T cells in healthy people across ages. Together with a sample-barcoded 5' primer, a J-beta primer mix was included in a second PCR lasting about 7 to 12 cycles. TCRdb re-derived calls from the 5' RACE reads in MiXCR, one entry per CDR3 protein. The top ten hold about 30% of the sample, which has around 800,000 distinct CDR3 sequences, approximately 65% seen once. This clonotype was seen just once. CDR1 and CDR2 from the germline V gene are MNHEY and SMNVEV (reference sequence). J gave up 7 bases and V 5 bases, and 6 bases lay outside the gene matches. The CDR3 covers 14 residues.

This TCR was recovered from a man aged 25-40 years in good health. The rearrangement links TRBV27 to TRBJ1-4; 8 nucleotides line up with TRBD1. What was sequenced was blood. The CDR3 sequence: CASSDRGRSEKLFF. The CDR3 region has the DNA TGTGCCAGCAGTGACAGGGGAAGAAGTGAAAAACTGTTTTTT.